The source of this TCR beta chain is a study of T cells in Graves' hyperthyroidism and ophthalmopathy. Turning to the study itself: Blood from the periphery was taken at initial diagnosis, before any treatment. Regarding the study as a whole: Researchers found most expanded thyroid clonotypes above 0.001 in blood as well.

Isolation of PBMCs was performed on about 10 ml fresh peripheral blood. Researchers took RNA transcripts and amplified the TCR beta CDR3 regions from them. First-round RT-PCR of the TCR CDR3 relied on the HTBI primer set. TCRdb called the multiplex PCR reads again in MiXCR, with one record for every CDR3 protein. The sample contains 350,000 or so distinct CDR3 sequences, 15% to 20% of which appear only once. Trimming pared 8 bases from V and 3 bases from J, leaving 14 bases between. This CDR3 region has 14 residues. The germline V gene has CDR1 MNHEY and CDR2 SVGAGI. There are many counts of this clonotype. The target antigen is unknown.

The sequence was obtained from a woman aged 40-49 years with Graves' ophthalmopathy. The rearrangement joins TRBV6-5 to TRBJ1-5; possibly TRBD1 for D (6 bases). What was sequenced was blood. The CDR3 coding sequence is TGTGCCAGCCTTAGACGGACAGACAATCAGCCCCAGCATTTT. It translates to CASLRRTDNQPQHF.